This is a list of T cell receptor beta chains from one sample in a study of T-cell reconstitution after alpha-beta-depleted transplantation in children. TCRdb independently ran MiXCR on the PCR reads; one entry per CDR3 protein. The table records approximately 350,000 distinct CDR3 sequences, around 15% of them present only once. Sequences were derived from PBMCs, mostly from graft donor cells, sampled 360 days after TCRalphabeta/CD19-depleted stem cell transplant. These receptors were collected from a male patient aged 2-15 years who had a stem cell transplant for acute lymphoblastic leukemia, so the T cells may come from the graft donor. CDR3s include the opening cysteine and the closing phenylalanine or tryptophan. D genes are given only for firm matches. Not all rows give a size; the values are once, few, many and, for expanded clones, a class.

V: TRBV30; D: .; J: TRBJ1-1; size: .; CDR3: CAWGQNTEAFF; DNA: TGTGCCTGGGGACAGAACACTGAAGCTTTCTTT
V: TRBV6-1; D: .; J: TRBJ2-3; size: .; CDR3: CASSSNTGVLSTDTQYF; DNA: TGTGCCAGCAGCTCAAACACAGGCGTTCTTAGCACAGATACGCAGTATTTT
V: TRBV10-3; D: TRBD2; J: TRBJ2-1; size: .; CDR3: CAISESVFRTSLNEQFF; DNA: TGTGCCATCAGTGAGTCGGTTTTTAGGACTAGCTTGAATGAGCAGTTCTTC
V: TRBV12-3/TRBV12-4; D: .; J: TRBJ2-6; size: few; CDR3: CASSFWAGRSGANVLTF; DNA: TGTGCCAGCAGTTTTTGGGCAGGTCGCTCTGGGGCCAACGTCCTGACTTTC
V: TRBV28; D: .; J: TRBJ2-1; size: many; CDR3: CASSLGAISYNEQFF; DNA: TGTGCCAGCAGTTTAGGGGCCATCTCCTACAATGAGCAGTTCTTC
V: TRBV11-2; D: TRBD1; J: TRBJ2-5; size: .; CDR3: CASTLDRAETQYF; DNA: TGTGCCAGCACCCTAGACAGGGCGGAGACCCAGTACTTC
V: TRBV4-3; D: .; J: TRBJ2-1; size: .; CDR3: CASSQDLWGEQFF; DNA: TGCGCCAGCAGCCAAGATCTTTGGGGTGAGCAGTTCTTC
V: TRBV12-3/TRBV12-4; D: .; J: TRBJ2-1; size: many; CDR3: CASSFLAGLGPYNEQFF; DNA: TGTGCCAGCAGTTTCTTAGCAGGGCTAGGCCCCTACAATGAGCAGTTCTTC
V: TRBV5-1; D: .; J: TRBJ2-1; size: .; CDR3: CASSADPSNEQFF; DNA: TGCGCCAGCAGCGCTGATCCATCCAATGAGCAGTTCTTC
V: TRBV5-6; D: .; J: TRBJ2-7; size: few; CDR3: CASSLGQAAYEQYF; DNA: TGTGCCAGCAGCTTGGGACAGGCGGCCTACGAGCAGTACTTC
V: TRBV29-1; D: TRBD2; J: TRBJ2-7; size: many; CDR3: CSVVRTLTSGSYEQYF; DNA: TGCAGCGTTGTAAGGACTCTAACTAGCGGGAGCTACGAGCAGTACTTC
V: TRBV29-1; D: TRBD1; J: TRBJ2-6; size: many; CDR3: CSATGVGANVLTF; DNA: TGCAGCGCAACAGGGGTTGGGGCCAACGTCCTGACTTTC
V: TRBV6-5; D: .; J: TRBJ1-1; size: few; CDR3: CASSYAGNLNTEAFF; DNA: TGTGCCAGCAGTTACGCCGGGAACCTGAACACTGAAGCTTTCTTT
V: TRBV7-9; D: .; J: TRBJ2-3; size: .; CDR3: CASSLVFRSWETDTQYF; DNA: TGTGCCAGCAGCTTAGTTTTCAGGAGTTGGGAAACAGATACGCAGTATTTT
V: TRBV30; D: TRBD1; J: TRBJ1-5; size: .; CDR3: CAWSAWDRGNNQPQHF; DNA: TGTGCCTGGAGTGCCTGGGACAGGGGAAACAATCAGCCCCAGCATTTT
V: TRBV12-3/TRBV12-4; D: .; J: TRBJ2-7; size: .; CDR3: CASSSSRASYEQYF; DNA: .
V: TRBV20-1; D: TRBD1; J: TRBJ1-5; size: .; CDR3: CSAIGTEQPQHF; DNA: TGCAGTGCTATCGGGACAGAGCAGCCCCAGCATTTT
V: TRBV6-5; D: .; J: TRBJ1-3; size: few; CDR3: CASSYLRVGSSGNTIYF; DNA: TGTGCCAGCAGTTACCTCAGGGTAGGGAGCTCTGGAAACACCATATATTTT
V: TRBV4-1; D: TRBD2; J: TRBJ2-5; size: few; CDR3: CASSQDRGSQETQYF; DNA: TGCGCCAGCAGCCAAGATCGCGGGAGCCAAGAGACCCAGTACTTC
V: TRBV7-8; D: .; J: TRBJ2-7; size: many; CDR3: CASSLLYYEQYF; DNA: TGTGCCAGCAGCTTACTCTACTACGAGCAGTACTTC
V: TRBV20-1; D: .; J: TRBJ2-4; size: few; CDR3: CSASPDYAKNIQYF; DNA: TGCAGTGCTAGTCCCGACTATGCCAAAAACATTCAGTACTTC
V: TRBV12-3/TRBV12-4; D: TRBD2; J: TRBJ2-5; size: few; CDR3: CASSPTPSDSSGRETQYF; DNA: TGTGCCAGCAGTCCTACGCCCTCGGATTCGAGCGGGAGGGAGACCCAGTACTTC
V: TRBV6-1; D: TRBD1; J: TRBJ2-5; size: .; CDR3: CASSPGQGGRETQYF; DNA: TGTGCCAGCAGTCCGGGACAGGGTGGTCGAGAGACCCAGTACTTC
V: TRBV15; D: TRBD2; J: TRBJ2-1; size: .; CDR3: CATSRAGVNEQFF; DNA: TGTGCCACCAGTCGAGCGGGAGTGAATGAGCAGTTCTTC
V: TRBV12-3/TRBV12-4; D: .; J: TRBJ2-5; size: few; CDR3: CASSHRGGSETQYF; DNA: TGTGCCAGCAGTCACAGGGGGGGTTCGGAGACCCAGTACTTC
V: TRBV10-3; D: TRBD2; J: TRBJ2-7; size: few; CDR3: CAISEVNRTSGNYEQYF; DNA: TGTGCCATCAGTGAGGTAAACCGGACTAGCGGGAACTACGAGCAGTACTTC
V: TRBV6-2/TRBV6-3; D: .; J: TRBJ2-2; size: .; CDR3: CASSYFTLAGNTGELFF; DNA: TGTGCCAGCAGTTACTTTACGCTCGCCGGGAACACCGGGGAGCTGTTTTTT
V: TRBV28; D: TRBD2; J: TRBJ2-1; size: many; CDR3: CASSPSTSGRDEQFF; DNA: TGTGCCAGCAGTCCGTCGACTAGCGGGAGAGATGAGCAGTTCTTC
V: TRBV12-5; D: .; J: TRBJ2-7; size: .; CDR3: CASGLVLGPGDYEQYF; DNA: TGTGCTAGTGGTTTGGTACTCGGCCCGGGAGACTACGAGCAGTACTTC
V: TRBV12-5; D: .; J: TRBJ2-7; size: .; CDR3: CASGLKPRWETVRYEQYF; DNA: TGTGCTAGTGGTTTGAAGCCCCGATGGGAAACTGTCCGATACGAGCAGTACTTC
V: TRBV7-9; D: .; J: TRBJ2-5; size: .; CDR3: CASSLWTDSGETQYF; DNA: TGTGCCAGCAGCTTATGGACTGACTCGGGAGAGACCCAGTACTTC
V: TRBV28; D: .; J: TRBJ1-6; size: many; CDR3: CASSLPRYNSPLHF; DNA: TGTGCCAGCAGTCTCCCTAGATATAATTCACCCCTCCACTTT
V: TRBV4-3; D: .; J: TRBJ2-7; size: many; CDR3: CASSQEPLGGYEQYF; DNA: TGCGCCAGCAGCCAAGAGCCCCTAGGGGGGTACGAGCAGTACTTC
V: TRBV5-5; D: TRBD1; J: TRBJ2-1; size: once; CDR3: CASSLGRTGGYNEQFF; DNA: TGTGCCAGCAGCTTGGGAAGGACAGGGGGCTACAATGAGCAGTTCTTC
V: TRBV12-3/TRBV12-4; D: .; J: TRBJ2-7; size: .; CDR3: CASSFLASYEQYF; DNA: TGTGCCAGCAGTTTTTTGGCCTCCTACGAGCAGTACTTC
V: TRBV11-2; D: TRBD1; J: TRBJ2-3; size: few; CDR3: CASSSPKDRVTQYF; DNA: TGTGCCAGCAGCTCCCCAAAGGACAGGGTTACGCAGTATTTT
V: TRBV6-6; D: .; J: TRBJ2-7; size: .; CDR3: CASSYSDAEQYF; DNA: TGTGCCAGCAGTTACTCGGATGCCGAGCAGTACTTC
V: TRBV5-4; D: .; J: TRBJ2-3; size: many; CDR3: CASSSDHKDTQYF; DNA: TGTGCCAGCAGCTCGGACCACAAAGATACGCAGTATTTT
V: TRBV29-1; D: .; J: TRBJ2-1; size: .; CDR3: CSASGGMDYNEQFF; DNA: TGCAGTGCGTCTGGCGGGATGGATTACAATGAGCAGTTCTTC
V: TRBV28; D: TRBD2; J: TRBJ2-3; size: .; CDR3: CASSFPAGETDTQYF; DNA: TGTGCCAGCAGTTTCCCGGCGGGAGAAACAGATACGCAGTATTTT
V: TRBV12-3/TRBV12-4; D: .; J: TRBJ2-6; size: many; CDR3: CASSPFSSGANVLTF; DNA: TGTGCCAGCAGTCCGTTTAGCTCTGGGGCCAACGTCCTGACTTTC
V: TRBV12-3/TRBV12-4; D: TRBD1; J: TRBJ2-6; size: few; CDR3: CASSFDRGWPGANVLTF; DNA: TGTGCCAGCAGTTTCGACAGGGGGTGGCCTGGGGCCAACGTCCTGACTTTC
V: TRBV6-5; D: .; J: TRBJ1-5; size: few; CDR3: CASSIQRGQPQHF; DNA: TGTGCCAGCAGTATACAGAGGGGCCAGCCCCAGCATTTT
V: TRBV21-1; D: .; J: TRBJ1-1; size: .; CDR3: CASSKVKGVGSEAFF; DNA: TGTGCCAGCAGCAAAGTAAAGGGGGTTGGGTCTGAAGCTTTCTTT
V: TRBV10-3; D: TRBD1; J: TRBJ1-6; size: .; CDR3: CAISESGTGTVDLHF; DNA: TGTGCCATCAGTGAGTCAGGGACAGGCACGGTTGACCTCCACTTT
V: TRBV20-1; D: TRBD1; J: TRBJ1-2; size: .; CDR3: CSARNDRDYGYTF; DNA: TGCAGTGCTAGAAACGACAGGGACTATGGCTACACCTTC
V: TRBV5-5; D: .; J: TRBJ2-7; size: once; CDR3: CASSLAKQVASYEQYF; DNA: TGTGCCAGCAGCTTGGCCAAGCAGGTAGCTTCCTACGAGCAGTACTTC
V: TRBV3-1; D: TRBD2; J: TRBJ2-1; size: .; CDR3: CASSHSPGLAASYNEQFF; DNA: TGTGCCAGCAGCCATTCGCCGGGACTAGCGGCTTCATACAATGAGCAGTTCTTC
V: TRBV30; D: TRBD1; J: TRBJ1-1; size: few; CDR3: CAWSTLAGGLLWVNTEAFF; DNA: TGTGCCTGGAGTACCCTAGCAGGGGGTCTGTTGTGGGTGAACACTGAAGCTTTCTTT
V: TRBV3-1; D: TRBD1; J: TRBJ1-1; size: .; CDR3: CASAAQGAAGNTEAFF; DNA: TGTGCCAGCGCGGCACAGGGGGCGGCTGGGAACACTGAAGCTTTCTTT
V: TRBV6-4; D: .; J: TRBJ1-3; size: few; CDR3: CASSADSGNTIYF; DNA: TGTGCCAGCAGTGCGGACTCTGGAAACACCATATATTTT